What follows is one TCR beta chain and its context. A much larger clonotype is one base distant, so this may be a read error. The CDR3 has 14 amino acids. CDR1 and CDR2 from the germline V gene are DFQATT and SNEGSKA (reference sequence). TCRdb re-called the RT-PCR reads through MiXCR, storing one row per CDR3 protein. The sample has around 700,000 distinct CDR3 sequences, more than 13% seen once; the top ten hold about 3.9%. The chain combines TRBV20-1 with TRBJ2-7; D perhaps matches TRBD2 (7 bases). This TCR derives from a female donor in good health, serving as a healthy control. The source material was memory CD4+ T cells from blood. The CDR3 sequence: CGAAPRGAGREQYF. Written as DNA, the CDR3 is TGCGGTGCTGCCCCTCGGGGGGCAGGACGAGAGCAGTACTTC.